A few counts support the clone carrying this TCR beta chain. Antigen specificity is unknown. This record belongs to a study of vaccination and CD4 T cells after COVID-19. The wider study: There were six male and four female convalescents, and two of them were Hispanic. Everyone enrolled got two doses of BNT162b2 or mRNA-1273 vaccine.

The Oncomine TCR Beta short-read assay sequenced DNA from cultured CD4+ T cells. TCRdb re-called the PCR reads with MiXCR, one entry per CDR3 protein. The sample carries 7,500 to 10,000 distinct CDR3 sequences, 35% to 50% recorded once. This CDR3 comprises 11 residues. V dropped 3 bases and J dropped 5 bases, with 7 bases sitting between them. Germline values: CDR1 GTSNPN, CDR2 SVGIG (reference sequence). The treatment: roughly 11-day PBMC culture with coronavirus spike peptide pools or control peptides (ViraFEST assay). The unexposed donor provided CD4+ T cells, which were taken before the COVID-19 pandemic (2011-2018).

Sequenced sample: CD4+ T cells from blood, cultured in vitro. The V gene is TRBV30, the J gene TRBJ1-2; D call uncertain. The sequence was collected from a human donor in good health. This chain's CDR3 is CAWSPLYGYTF. CDR3 DNA: TGTGCCTGGAGCCCGTTATATGGCTACACCTTC.